This T cell receptor (beta chain) was sequenced in a study of cytomegalovirus exposure and HLA in healthy donors. CDR1 is MDHEN and CDR2 is SYDVKM in the germline V gene. The length of the CDR3 is 14 residues. The V end was cut by 8 bases, the J end by 3 bases, with 14 bases between. This PCR relied on a set of 60 Vbeta primers and 13 Jbeta primers. TCRdb's table, derived via immunoSEQ multiplex PCR, lists solely in-frame clones and lacks some. The listing contains roughly 50,000 clones. The sequence was obtained from a female donor in good health and CMV-seronegative. This chain links TRBV28 with TRBJ1-5; D is unclear. Sample: PBMCs. The CDR3 sequence: CASSPRVHNQPQHF. CDR3 nucleotide sequence: TGTGCCAGCTCGCCCCGGGTACACAATCAGCCCCAGCATTTT.